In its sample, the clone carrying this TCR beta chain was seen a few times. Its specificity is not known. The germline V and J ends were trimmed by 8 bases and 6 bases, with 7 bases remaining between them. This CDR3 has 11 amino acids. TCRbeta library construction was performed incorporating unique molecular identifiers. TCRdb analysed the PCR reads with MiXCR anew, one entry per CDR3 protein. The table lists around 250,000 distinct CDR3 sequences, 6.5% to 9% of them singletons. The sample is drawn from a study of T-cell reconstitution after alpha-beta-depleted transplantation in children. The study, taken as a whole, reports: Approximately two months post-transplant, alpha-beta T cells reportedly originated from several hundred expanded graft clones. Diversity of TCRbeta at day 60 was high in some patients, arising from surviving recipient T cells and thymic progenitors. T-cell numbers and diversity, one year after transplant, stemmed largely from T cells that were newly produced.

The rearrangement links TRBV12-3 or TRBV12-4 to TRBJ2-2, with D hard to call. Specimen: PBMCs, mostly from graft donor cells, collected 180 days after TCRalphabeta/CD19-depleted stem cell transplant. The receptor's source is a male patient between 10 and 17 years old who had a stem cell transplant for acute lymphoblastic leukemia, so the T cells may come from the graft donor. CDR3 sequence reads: CASLLAGELFF. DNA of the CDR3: TGTGCCAGCCTTCTCGCCGGGGAGCTGTTTTTT.